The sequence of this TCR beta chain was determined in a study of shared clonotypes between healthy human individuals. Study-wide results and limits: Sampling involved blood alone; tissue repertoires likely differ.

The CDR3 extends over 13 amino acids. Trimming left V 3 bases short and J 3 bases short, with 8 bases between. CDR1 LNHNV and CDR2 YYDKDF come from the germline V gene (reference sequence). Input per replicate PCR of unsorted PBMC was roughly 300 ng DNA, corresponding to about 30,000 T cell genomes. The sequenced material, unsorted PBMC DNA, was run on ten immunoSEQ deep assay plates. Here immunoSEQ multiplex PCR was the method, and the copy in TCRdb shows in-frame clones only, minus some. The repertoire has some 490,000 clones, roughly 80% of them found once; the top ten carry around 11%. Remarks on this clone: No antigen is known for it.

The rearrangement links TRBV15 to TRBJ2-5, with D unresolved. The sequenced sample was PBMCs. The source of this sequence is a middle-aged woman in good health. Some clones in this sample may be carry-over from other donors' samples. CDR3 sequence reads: CATSRALEETQYF. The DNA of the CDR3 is TGTGCCACCAGCAGGGCCCTCGAAGAGACCCAGTACTTC.